Listed below are T cell receptor beta chains from one sample, sequenced in a study of PD-1 blockade in mismatch repair-deficient tumors. The protocol was immunoSEQ multiplex PCR, while the TCRdb copy is restricted to in-frame clones and leaves out a portion. The profile shows 76,000 or so clones, 65% to 85% of them singletons. The starting material was peripheral blood, obtained 44 weeks after starting pembrolizumab. The receptors were sampled from an adult with mismatch repair-deficient cancer. CDR3s include the opening cysteine and the closing phenylalanine or tryptophan. D genes are given only for firm matches. Clone sizes are given selectively: once, few, many, or a class where the clone is expanded.

TGTGCCTGCAGGACGCCCTCCTACGAGCAGTACTTC,CACRTPSYEQYF,NA,once,TRBV30,TRBJ2-7
TGTGCCAGCAGCTCCACAGGGGGCGCCGGCACTGAAGCTTTCTTT,CASSSTGGAGTEAFF,TRBD1,NA,TRBV11-3,TRBJ1-1
TGTGCCAGCAGTCAGGGGGGGGGCACTGAAGCTTTCTTT,CASSQGGGTEAFF,TRBD1,once,TRBV9,TRBJ1-1
TGTGCCAGTAGTATAGGGTCAGGGGGCCGCACTGAAGCTTTCTTT,CASSIGSGGRTEAFF,TRBD1,NA,TRBV19,TRBJ1-1
TGTGCCAGCAGCTTATTAGGGGCCTCCTACAATGAGCAGTTCTTC,CASSLLGASYNEQFF,NA,NA,TRBV7-9,TRBJ2-1
TGTGCCAGCAGCCGTACAGGGCACCTCTATGGCTACACCTTC,CASSRTGHLYGYTF,NA,NA,TRBV9,TRBJ1-2
TGTGCCAGCAGCCCAGATTTGAGAGATACGCAGTATTTT,CASSPDLRDTQYF,NA,once,TRBV5-8,TRBJ2-3
TGTGCCAGCGCCGGGACAGGTTCCTACGAGCAGTACTTC,CASAGTGSYEQYF,TRBD1,NA,TRBV7-9,TRBJ2-7
TGTGCCAGCAGTTTGGGAGGCGAGTGGAGGGAGCAGTACTTC,CASSLGGEWREQYF,NA,once,TRBV6-5,TRBJ2-7
TGTGCCAGCAGCACCCGGGGTAGCGGGAAAGATACGCAGTATTTT,CASSTRGSGKDTQYF,TRBD2,NA,TRBV11-2,TRBJ2-3
TGTGCCTGGAGTGTATCAGACTATGGCTACACCTTC,CAWSVSDYGYTF,NA,NA,TRBV30,TRBJ1-2
TGCGCCAGCAGCTTGGGAGGACCCCCAGAGACCCAGTACTTC,CASSLGGPPETQYF,NA,NA,TRBV5-1,TRBJ2-5
TGTGCCAGCACTGAAGGCTGGAGGTCTGGGGCCAACGTCCTGACTTTC,CASTEGWRSGANVLTF,NA,NA,TRBV2,TRBJ2-6
TGTGCCAGCGCGGGACAGGGGATCGGTGAGCAGTTCTTC,CASAGQGIGEQFF,TRBD1,once,TRBV19,TRBJ2-1
TGTGCCAGCAGCTTTTCCTCCGGACTAGCGGGGTCCTACGAGCAGTACTTC,CASSFSSGLAGSYEQYF,TRBD2,NA,TRBV11-2,TRBJ2-7
TGTGCCAGCAGTAAAGGACAGGGTGTAGTCACTGAAGCTTTCTTT,CASSKGQGVVTEAFF,TRBD1,NA,TRBV6-5,TRBJ1-1
TGTGCCAGCAGTTACTCGGGACAGGGGGGGAATGAGCAGTTCTTC,CASSYSGQGGNEQFF,TRBD1,NA,TRBV6-5,TRBJ2-1
TGTGCCAGTAGTGAGACAGGAGTTAGCACAGATACGCAGTATTTT,CASSETGVSTDTQYF,NA,once,TRBV19,TRBJ2-3
TGCGCCAGCAGCATCCGGGACAGGGGGCTCGAGCAGTACTTC,CASSIRDRGLEQYF,TRBD1,NA,TRBV5-1,TRBJ2-7
TGTGCCAGCAGTTACAAGGATAGGGATACGCAGTATTTT,CASSYKDRDTQYF,NA,NA,TRBV6-5,TRBJ2-3
TGTGCCAGCAGTGGTCACAGCGAGCAGTACTTC,CASSGHSEQYF,NA,once,TRBV25-1,TRBJ2-7
TGTGCCAGCAGCGCAGCGGCCCTTATCGACTACGAGCAGTACTTC,CASSAAALIDYEQYF,NA,NA,TRBV7-9,TRBJ2-7
TGTGCCAGCAGTAGAACCTCAACTAGCGCTGAGCAGTACTTC,CASSRTSTSAEQYF,TRBD2,NA,TRBV6-6,TRBJ2-7
TGTGCCAGCAGTTTAATCTCCGGGACGGAAAATGGCTACACCTTC,CASSLISGTENGYTF,NA,NA,TRBV27,TRBJ1-2
TGTGCCAGTTCGAGGGGGCCTAATCTCTACGAGCAGTACTTC,CASSRGPNLYEQYF,TRBD1,medium-sized,TRBV18,TRBJ2-7
TGTGCCAGCAGCGTAGGACACCAAGAGACCCAGTACTTC,CASSVGHQETQYF,NA,NA,TRBV9,TRBJ2-5
TGTGCCAGCAAAAAAGGTGGCGGAGGACAATCCTACGAGCAGTACTTC,CASKKGGGGQSYEQYF,NA,NA,TRBV2,TRBJ2-7
TGTGCCAGCAGCCCCCTGGGGACAGGGAGATCCTACGAGCAGTACTTC,CASSPLGTGRSYEQYF,TRBD1,NA,TRBV27,TRBJ2-7
TGTGCCAGCAGCCAAAATAGACAGGGGAACACTGAAGCTTTCTTT,CASSQNRQGNTEAFF,TRBD1,NA,TRBV7-8,TRBJ1-1
TGTGCCAGCAGCACCAACAGGGGGGAGACAGAGAACACTGAAGCTTTCTTT,CASSTNRGETENTEAFF,TRBD1,once,TRBV9,TRBJ1-1
TGTGCCACCAGCAGAGTTAGACTACTATCCTACAATGAGCAGTTCTTC,CATSRVRLLSYNEQFF,NA,NA,TRBV15,TRBJ2-1
TGTGCCAGCACCGACTTGACAGGGGGATTGGTAAACACCATATATTTT,CASTDLTGGLVNTIYF,TRBD1,NA,TRBV6-6,TRBJ1-3
TGTGCCAGCAGCCATCAGAGGAACACTGAAGCTTTCTTT,CASSHQRNTEAFF,NA,NA,TRBV11-3,TRBJ1-1
TGTGCCAGCAGTCCGCAGGGCTATGAGCAGTTCTTC,CASSPQGYEQFF,NA,NA,TRBV27,TRBJ2-1
TGTGCCACCACCCAAGGGGACCGATCAGCAAAGACTGAAGCTTTCTTT,CATTQGDRSAKTEAFF,NA,NA,TRBV21-1,TRBJ1-1
TGTGCCAGCAGCTTTCTTGGGAGAATGAACACTGAAGCTTTCTTT,CASSFLGRMNTEAFF,NA,NA,TRBV7-8,TRBJ1-1
TGTGCCAGCAGCTTAGTATTGGCGGGAGGCCCAAAGCAGTTCTTC,CASSLVLAGGPKQFF,TRBD2,NA,TRBV11-1,TRBJ2-1
TGTGCCAGTAGGGGTGTGGAGACCCAGTACTTC,CASRGVETQYF,NA,few,TRBV19,TRBJ2-5
TGTGCCAGTAGTCTACCGGGGATACTAGCGGGAGATTACAATGAGCAGTTCTTC,CASSLPGILAGDYNEQFF,TRBD2,NA,TRBV19,TRBJ2-1
TGTGCCAGCAGTGAAGGTGCGGGAGGTAGCAGAGAGACCCAGTACTTC,CASSEGAGGSRETQYF,TRBD2,few,TRBV6-1,TRBJ2-5
TGTGCCAGCAGCTTAAGACGGAACACCGGGGAGCTGTTTTTT,CASSLRRNTGELFF,NA,NA,TRBV7-3,TRBJ2-2
TGTGCCAGCAGCGTAGAGGCCGTCCGTACTGAAGCTTTCTTT,CASSVEAVRTEAFF,NA,NA,TRBV9,TRBJ1-1
TGTGCCAGTAGTATTGGGGCAGGGGGGAACACCGGGGAGCTGTTTTTT,CASSIGAGGNTGELFF,TRBD1,NA,TRBV19,TRBJ2-2
TGTGCCAGCAGCCGTCAATCGGGTCCGTACAGTCTCTCTGAAGCTTTCTTT,CASSRQSGPYSLSEAFF,NA,NA,TRBV7-2,TRBJ1-1
TGTGCCACAACATGGGAACAGGGGGAGACCCAGTACTTC,CATTWEQGETQYF,TRBD1,NA,TRBV10-3,TRBJ2-5
TGTGCTAGCAGCTTTGGGTTACAAGAGACCCAGTACTTC,CASSFGLQETQYF,NA,NA,TRBV7-3,TRBJ2-5
TGCGCCAGCAGCTTGGACGGGTACCCAGTAGCAGATACGCAGTATTTT,CASSLDGYPVADTQYF,NA,NA,TRBV5-1,TRBJ2-3
TGTGCCAGCAGGGACAGAAGCTCCTACGAGCAGTACTTC,CASRDRSSYEQYF,NA,NA,TRBV13,TRBJ2-7
TGTGCCAGCAGCAGGACAGGGTACGCTGAAGCTTTCTTT,CASSRTGYAEAFF,TRBD1,NA,TRBV6-5,TRBJ1-1
TGTGCCATCAGGGGGGACTCACAACCCCCAGATACGCAGTATTTT,CAIRGDSQPPDTQYF,NA,few,TRBV10-3,TRBJ2-3
TGTGCCAGCAGCAGGACTAGCGGGGACCAGTACTTC,CASSRTSGDQYF,TRBD2,NA,TRBV7-2,TRBJ2-7
TGTGCCAGCAGTCGCTGGACAGGGGGAGGAGGAGACACTGAAGCTTTCTTT,CASSRWTGGGGDTEAFF,TRBD1,NA,TRBV11-2,TRBJ1-1
TGTGCCAGCAGCACGAACGCGGCAGGAGTGGGCAATGAGCAGTTCTTC,CASSTNAAGVGNEQFF,NA,NA,TRBV7-9,TRBJ2-1
TGTGCCAGCAGTCCCGGGACGGACCTCAATCAGCCCCAGCATTTT,CASSPGTDLNQPQHF,NA,NA,TRBV6-1,TRBJ1-5